This entry concerns a single T cell receptor beta chain. This clonotype was counted many times. Its antigen target is currently unknown. Per-base qualities were not stored, and no clone one base away is much larger. Based on the germline V gene, the CDR1 and CDR2 sequences are SGHTA and FQGNSA. V gives up 1 base and J gives up 5 bases, and the segment between their germline ends measures 14 bases. The CDR3 covers 15 residues, taking in both the cysteine and the phenylalanine. The DNA shown is the 45-base CDR3, in frame from base 1. The sample's treatment or condition, from its label and the paper: live attenuated yellow fever vaccine strain. PBMCs were isolated from peripheral blood using a standard Ficoll-Paque protocol. CD4 and CD8 T-cell fractions were isolated with Dynabeads CD4 and CD8 positive selection kits. TriZol was used to extract RNA from bulk PBMCs, CD4 and CD8 fractions, and dextramer-positive and dextramer-negative fractions.

TCR cDNA was made using 5'RACE template switching, a step that added a universal primer site and unique molecular identifiers. cDNA synthesis was primed from both the TCR alpha and TCR beta constant segments. Library amplification involved two PCR steps, and the second step added sample barcodes and sequencing adapters. Sequencing of the libraries was done on either Illumina HiSeq 2500 (2x100 bp) or NovaSeq (2x150 bp). Regarding the original processing steps: MIGEC was used to demultiplex reads and collapse the reads into UMI consensus sequences, and MiXCR was used for V(D)J alignment. Using edgeR on replicate PBMC samples, clonotypes were called vaccine-responding if FDR was below 0.01 and the log2 fold change was above 5 up to day 15. Each bulk clonotype was labeled CD4 or CD8 based on which sequenced repertoire, CD4 or CD8, contained the clonotype at higher abundance. TCRdb passed the public sequencing reads through fastp at Q25 and MiXCR, retaining productive beta sequences. Records with the same CDR3 protein are collapsed into one entry carrying the most frequent genes and DNA. These V and J calls derive from TCRdb rather than the authors' analysis. The sample table holds about 240,000 distinct CDR3 sequences, of which roughly 7.2% were seen once. The ten largest clones add up to roughly 0.93% of the sample.

The data derive from a study of T cells after yellow fever vaccination (dated by TCRdb to 2018 to 2020). Looking at the study overall: The SMART-Seq v4 Ultra Low Input RNA kit was used to prepare libraries from fractions with low cell numbers. To follow T-cell clones before and after primary and booster YFV17D yellow fever vaccination, bulk TCR alpha and beta repertoires were sequenced over time. The cohort comprised two healthy male donors, one aged 18 to 29 and one aged 30 to 39 years. Blood was collected at multiple timepoints before and after primary and secondary immunization, and bulk PBMC replicates and cell subsets were isolated.

The paper's findings and limits, for the study overall: After the booster, most of the clones that had expanded following primary vaccination were detected again (roughly 96% of CD4 and 80% to 90% of CD8), which suggests that memory was broadly maintained. A small share of clonotypes occurred in both CD4 and CD8 compartments, likely arising from convergent recombination. Only a couple of donors were included in the study, so the extent to which the findings can be generalized is limited. Because abundant contaminating clonotypes from the bulk population could be contained in FACS-sorted repertoires, computational filtering was required. Compared with the primary T-cell response, the secondary T-cell response was weaker but faster, peaking on day 5 rather than day 15.

This TCR was recovered from a man aged 30-40 years who received the YFV17D yellow fever vaccine. The sequence joins TRBV7-2 to TRBJ2-5; the D gene assignment is perhaps TRBD1 or TRBD2, with each matching 5 bases. The sample in question was CD4+ T cells sorted from PBMCs, obtained 15 days after the yellow fever booster vaccination. The nucleotides are TGTGCCAGCAGCTTAGATCGGGGACGTTTCGAGACCCAGTACTTC. The translation is CASSLDRGRFETQYF.